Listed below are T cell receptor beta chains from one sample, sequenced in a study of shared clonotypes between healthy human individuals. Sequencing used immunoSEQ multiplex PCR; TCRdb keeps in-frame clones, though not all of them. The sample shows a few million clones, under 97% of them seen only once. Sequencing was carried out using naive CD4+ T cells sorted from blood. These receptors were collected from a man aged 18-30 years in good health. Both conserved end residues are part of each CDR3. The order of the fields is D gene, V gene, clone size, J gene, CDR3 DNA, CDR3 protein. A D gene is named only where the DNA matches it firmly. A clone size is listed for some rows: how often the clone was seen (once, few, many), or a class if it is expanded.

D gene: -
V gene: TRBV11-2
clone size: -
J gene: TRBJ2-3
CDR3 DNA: TGTGCCAGCAGCTTAGGGACAGTAAGCGGGGCTAGCACAGATACGCAGTATTTT
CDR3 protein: CASSLGTVSGASTDTQYF

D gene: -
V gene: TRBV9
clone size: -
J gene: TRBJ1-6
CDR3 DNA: TGTGCCAGCAGCGTAGACCGTACGGATTCACCCCTCCACTTT
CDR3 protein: CASSVDRTDSPLHF

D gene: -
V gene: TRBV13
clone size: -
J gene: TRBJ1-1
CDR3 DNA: TGTGCCAGCAGCTTTCCCATGAACACTGAAGCTTTCTTT
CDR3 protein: CASSFPMNTEAFF

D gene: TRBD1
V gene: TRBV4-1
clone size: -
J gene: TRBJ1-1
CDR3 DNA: TGCGCCAGCAGCCCCGCGGGACAGGGAAGGTCTGAAGCTTTCTTT
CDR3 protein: CASSPAGQGRSEAFF

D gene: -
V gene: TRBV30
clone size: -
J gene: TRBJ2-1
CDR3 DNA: TGTGCCTGGCGCGGAGGGCCTTACAATGAGCAGTTCTTC
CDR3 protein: CAWRGGPYNEQFF

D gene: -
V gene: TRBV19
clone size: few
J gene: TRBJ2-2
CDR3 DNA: TGTGCCAGTAGTAACCCCCTCGGGAGCTCTACAGAAAGGGACACCGGGGAGCTGTTTTTT
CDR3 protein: CASSNPLGSSTERDTGELFF

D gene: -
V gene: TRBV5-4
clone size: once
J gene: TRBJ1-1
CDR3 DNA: TGTGCCAGCAGCTTGGGACTTACGAACACTGAAGCTTTCTTT
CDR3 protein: CASSLGLTNTEAFF

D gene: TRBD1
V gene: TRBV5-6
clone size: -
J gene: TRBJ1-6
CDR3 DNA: TGTGCCAGCAGCTTCGGGACAGGGCCTAATTCACCCCTCCACTTT
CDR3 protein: CASSFGTGPNSPLHF

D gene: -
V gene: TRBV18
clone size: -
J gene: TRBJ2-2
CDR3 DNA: TGTGCCAGCACCCGGGGCGCGGGGACGAACACCGGGGAGCTGTTTTTT
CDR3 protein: CASTRGAGTNTGELFF

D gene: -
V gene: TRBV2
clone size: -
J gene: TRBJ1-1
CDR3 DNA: TGTGCCAGCAGTCCAAACACGAGGAACACTGAAGCTTTCTTT
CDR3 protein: CASSPNTRNTEAFF

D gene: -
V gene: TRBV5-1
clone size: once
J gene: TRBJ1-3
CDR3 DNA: TGCGCCAGCAGCTCTGGCTCTGGAAACACCATATATTTT
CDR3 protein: CASSSGSGNTIYF

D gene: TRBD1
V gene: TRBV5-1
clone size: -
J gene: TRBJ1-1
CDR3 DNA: TGCGCCAGCAGCTTGAGGATGTCTGGGACAGGGGGTTTCACTGAAGCTTTCTTT
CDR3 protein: CASSLRMSGTGGFTEAFF

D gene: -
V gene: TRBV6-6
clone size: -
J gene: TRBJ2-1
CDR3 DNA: TGTGCCAGCAGTTACTCGTTAGGGTCCCTGAATGAGCAGTTCTTC
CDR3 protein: CASSYSLGSLNEQFF

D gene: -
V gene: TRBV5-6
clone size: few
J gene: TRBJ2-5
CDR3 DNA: TGTGCCAGCAGCCCAGGTATACAAGAGACCCAGTACTTC
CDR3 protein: CASSPGIQETQYF

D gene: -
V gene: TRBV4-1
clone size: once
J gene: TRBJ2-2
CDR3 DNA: TGCGCCAGCAGCCAGTCTTTCGGGGGAGGCACCGGGGAGCTGTTTTTT
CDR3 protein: CASSQSFGGGTGELFF

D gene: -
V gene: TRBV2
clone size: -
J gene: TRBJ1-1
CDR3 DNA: TGTGCCAGCAGTGAGTTGGAAAAAACTGAAGCTTTCTTT
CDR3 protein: CASSELEKTEAFF

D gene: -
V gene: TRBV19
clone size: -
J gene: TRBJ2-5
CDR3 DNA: TGTGCCAGTAGTATAGATACGGGGGCGGGAGAGACCCAGTACTTC
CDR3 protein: CASSIDTGAGETQYF

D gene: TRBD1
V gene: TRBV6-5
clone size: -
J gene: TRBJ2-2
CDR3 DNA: TGTGCCAGCAGGTGGGACAGGGACACCGGGGAGCTGTTTTTT
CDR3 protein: CASRWDRDTGELFF

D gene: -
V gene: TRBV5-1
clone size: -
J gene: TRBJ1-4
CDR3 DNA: TGCGCCAGCAGCTTGGCAGGAACCATATTGAATGAAAAACTGTTTTTT
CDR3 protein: CASSLAGTILNEKLFF

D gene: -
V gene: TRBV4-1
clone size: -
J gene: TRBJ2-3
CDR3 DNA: TGCGCCAGCAGCCAAGATAATAGGAGGGCCACAGATACGCAGTATTTT
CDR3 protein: CASSQDNRRATDTQYF

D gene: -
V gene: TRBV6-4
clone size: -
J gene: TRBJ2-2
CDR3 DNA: TGTGCCAGCAGTCAGAACACCGGGGAGCTGTTTTTT
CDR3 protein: CASSQNTGELFF

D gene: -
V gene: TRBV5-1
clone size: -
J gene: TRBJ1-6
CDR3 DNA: TGCGCCAGCAGCTTGGCCTCCAGGGGAAATTCACCCCTCCACTTT
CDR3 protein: CASSLASRGNSPLHF

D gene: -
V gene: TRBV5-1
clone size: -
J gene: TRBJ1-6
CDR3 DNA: TGCGCCAGCAGCACAGCGGACGGCTATTCACCCCTCCACTTT
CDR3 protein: CASSTADGYSPLHF

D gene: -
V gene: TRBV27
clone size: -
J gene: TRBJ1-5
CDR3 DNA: TGTGCCAGCAGGCATACTTACTTCAGCAATCAGCCCCAGCATTTT
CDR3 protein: CASRHTYFSNQPQHF

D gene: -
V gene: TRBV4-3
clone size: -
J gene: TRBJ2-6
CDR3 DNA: TGCGCCAGCAGCCAAGAACTCTCGACTCCTGGGGCCAACGTCCTGACTTTC
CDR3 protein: CASSQELSTPGANVLTF

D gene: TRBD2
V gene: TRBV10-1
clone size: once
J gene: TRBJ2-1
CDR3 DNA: TGCGCCAGCAGTGATCCTAGCGGGAGGGGGATGGCCTACAATGAGCAGTTCTTC
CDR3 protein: CASSDPSGRGMAYNEQFF

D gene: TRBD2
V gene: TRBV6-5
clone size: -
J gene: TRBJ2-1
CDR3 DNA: TGTGCCACCCGGCGGGGGGACAATGAGCAGTTCTTC
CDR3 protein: CATRRGDNEQFF

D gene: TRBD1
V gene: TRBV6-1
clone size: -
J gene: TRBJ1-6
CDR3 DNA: TGTGCCAGCAGTGAAGTCGCGTTCTGGGACAGCGGGTGGTCACCCCTCCACTTT
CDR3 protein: CASSEVAFWDSGWSPLHF

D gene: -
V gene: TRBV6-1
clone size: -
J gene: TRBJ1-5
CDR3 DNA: TGTGCCAGTTCATACTATAGCAATCAGCCCCAGCATTTT
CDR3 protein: CASSYYSNQPQHF

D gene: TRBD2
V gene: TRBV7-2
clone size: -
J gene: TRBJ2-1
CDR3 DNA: TGTGCCAGCAGTCCCGGGACTAGCAGGAATGAGCAGTTCTTC
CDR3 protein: CASSPGTSRNEQFF

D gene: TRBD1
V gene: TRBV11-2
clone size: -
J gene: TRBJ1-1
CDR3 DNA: TGTGCCAGCAGCCGAACGGGACAGGTGAACACTGAAGCTTTCTTT
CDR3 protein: CASSRTGQVNTEAFF

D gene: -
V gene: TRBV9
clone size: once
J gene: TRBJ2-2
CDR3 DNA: TGTGCCAGCACCGGTCTTGCAGGGACCGCCACCGGGGAGCTGTTTTTT
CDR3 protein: CASTGLAGTATGELFF

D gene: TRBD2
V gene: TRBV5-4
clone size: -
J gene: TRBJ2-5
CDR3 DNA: TGTGCCAGCAGCTTGGGACTAGCGGGAGGGCCAGGAGAGACCCAGTACTTC
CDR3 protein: CASSLGLAGGPGETQYF

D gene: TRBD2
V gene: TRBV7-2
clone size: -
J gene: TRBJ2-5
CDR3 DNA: TGTGCCAGCAGCTCTTCGCGAGCGGGAGGGGCGTGGGAGACCCAGTACTTC
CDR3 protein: CASSSSRAGGAWETQYF

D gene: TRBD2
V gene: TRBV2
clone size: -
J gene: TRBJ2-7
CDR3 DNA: TGTGCCAGCAGTTCCGATCTAGCGGGAGGCGAGCAGTACTTC
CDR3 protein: CASSSDLAGGEQYF

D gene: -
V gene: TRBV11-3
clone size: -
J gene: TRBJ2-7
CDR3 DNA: TGTGCCAGCAGCTCGGCGGGGGCCAACGAGCAGTACTTC
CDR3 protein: CASSSAGANEQYF

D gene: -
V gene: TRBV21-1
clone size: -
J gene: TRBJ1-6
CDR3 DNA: TGTGCCAGCAGTGGGACAGTTTCACCCCTCCACTTT
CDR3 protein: CASSGTVSPLHF

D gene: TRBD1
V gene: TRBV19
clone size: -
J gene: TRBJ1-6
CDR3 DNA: TGTGCCAGTAGCCCCGCCGACAGGGATAATTCACCCCTCCACTTT
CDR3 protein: CASSPADRDNSPLHF

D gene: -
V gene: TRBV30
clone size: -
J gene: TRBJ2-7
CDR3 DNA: TGTGCCTGGAGTGTACAGGCGATCTTC
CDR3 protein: CAWSVQAIF

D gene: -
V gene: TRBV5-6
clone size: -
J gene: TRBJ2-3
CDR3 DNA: TGTGCCAGCAGCCTGAAGATCCATGTAGGAGGGGATACGCAGTATTTT
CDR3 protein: CASSLKIHVGGDTQYF

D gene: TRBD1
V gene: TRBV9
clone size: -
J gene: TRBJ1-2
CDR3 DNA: TGTGCCAGCAGCCCTCAACAGAATAGACAGGGCGATGGCTACACCTTC
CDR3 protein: CASSPQQNRQGDGYTF

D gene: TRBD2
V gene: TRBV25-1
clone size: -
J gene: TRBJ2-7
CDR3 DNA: TGTGCCAGCAGTGTTTCGGGAGCGGGAAGGTACGAGCAGTACTTC
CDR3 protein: CASSVSGAGRYEQYF

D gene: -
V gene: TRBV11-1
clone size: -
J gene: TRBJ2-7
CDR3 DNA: TGTGCCAGCAGCCCAGTACAGAGCTCCTACGAGCAGTACTTC
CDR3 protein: CASSPVQSSYEQYF

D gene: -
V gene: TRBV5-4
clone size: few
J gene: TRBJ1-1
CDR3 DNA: TGTGCCAGCAGCTTCTCACTGAACACTGAAGCTTTCTTT
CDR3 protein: CASSFSLNTEAFF

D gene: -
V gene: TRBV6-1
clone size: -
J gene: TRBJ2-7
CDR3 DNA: TGTGCCAGCAGCCGAAACGAGCAGTACTTC
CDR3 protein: CASSRNEQYF